Sequencing of this TCR beta chain was carried out in a study of naive and memory T cell subsets (dated by TCRdb to the late 2010s). General notes on the study: An open-source, UMI-based TCR alpha and beta sequencing pipeline was applied to sorted naive and memory peripheral blood T cell subsets. The results of the functional CMV T cell responses matched the IgG serology results in every case. RNA was DNase-treated and reverse transcribed with TCR constant-region primers, mostly using SuperScript III. Study-wide findings and limitations: Gini index rose and Shannon and inverse Simpson diversity fell from naive through CM, EM and EMRA in both CD4 and CD8 cells. The repertoire findings for the naive and memory subsets could not be validated against a ground truth, as none was available. A few larger clonotypes were found in naive repertoires, especially CD8, and these larger clonotypes were possibly memory cells re-expressing CD45RA. RNA-based TCR counts may be influenced by expression changes linked to T cell activation and differentiation. Once error correction was done, more than 95% of naive TCR sequences showed up just once, which made the naive abundance distributions much steeper than those of the memory subsets. TCR abundance followed a power law whose exponent differed between naive and memory subsets but was consistent across the three individuals. Single alpha or beta chain sequences, rather than paired alpha/beta receptors, were used to define clonotypes.

From the second PCR step onward, the TCR alpha chain libraries and the TCR beta chain libraries were amplified separately. CMV status of each donor was established by measuring IFNgamma production from CD4+ T cells after fresh PBMCs were stimulated overnight with CMV viral lysate. Using Miltenyi beads, CD4 T cells were first positively selected, and CD8 T cells were then positively selected from the CD4-negative fraction. Cells stained for CD3, CD4, CD8, CD45RA, CD27 and a live/dead dye were sorted on a BD Aria II into four subsets by CD45RA and CD27. Three healthy volunteers provided blood, and each donor's sample was split into CD4 and CD8 T cells and then further divided into four differentiation subsets. About 0.13 L of peripheral blood was collected from each donor, and PBMC were isolated from the blood using Ficoll-Paque PLUS density-gradient centrifugation. Sorted cells were lysed in RLT buffer, and RNA was extracted with a Qiagen RNeasy kit and stored at -80°C.

The method was UMI-ligation and nested PCR. The beta constant-region primer was an equimolar mix of two oligonucleotides covering both TRBC1 and TRBC2. Four rounds of PCR, combining the SP2 primer with nested alpha and beta constant-region primers, were used to amplify the ligated cDNA. A single-stranded oligonucleotide carrying the SP2 primer and a 12-nucleotide UMI was ligated to the 3' end of the cDNA by T4 RNA ligase 1. Incubation of the ligation reaction lasted roughly 18-24 hours at 16 degrees C. PCR2 was usually performed as a SYBR Green qPCR and halted at a preset threshold so that over-amplification would not occur. Apart from the first purification, every purification step used Agencourt AMPure XP magnetic beads. Library quantification was done by Qubit, followed by a TapeStation check on which the main peak was expected at around 650 bp. Sequencing of the pooled libraries was done on an Illumina MiSeq using v2 2x251 paired-end kits, which typically yielded roughly 0.85-2 million reads per sample. Libraries were pooled at 4 nM per sample, and roughly 5-8% PhiX was added to improve cluster recognition. The paper's data handling went like this. Using tag matching that tolerated one base-pair mismatch, Decombinator assigned V and J genes to FASTQ reads that had been processed by Demultiplexor. By using UMIs, Collapsinator corrected both sequencing errors and the frequency errors caused by PCR heterogeneity. TCRs were translated and CDR3s were extracted from the conserved cysteine to the FGXG phenylalanine by CDR3Translator, with non-productive sequences being flagged. Gini, Shannon entropy and inverse Simpson indices were calculated on repertoires subsampled to equal numbers of UMI-defined TCRs. Power-law fits to clonotype abundance distributions were performed by maximum likelihood within the linear range. When run on a single naive CD8 sample, MIGEC and the pipeline yielded similar UMI counts, similar unique TCR numbers and similar clonal distributions. One analysis removed from the naive repertoire any naive TCRs that were also found in any memory subset from the same donor. A set of under 8,500 CMV-associated CDR3 sequences, compiled from VDJdb and a published dataset, was used to search the repertoires. TCRdb reworked the public reads: Q25 trimming with fastp, MiXCR clone assembly, productive beta chains retained. Merged by CDR3 protein, the rows form single entries marked with the most common genes and DNA. In this record, the V and J calls reflect TCRdb's handling and not the investigators' own analysis. The sample includes about 150,000 distinct CDR3 sequences, with 22% observed a single time. The ten largest clones capture around 0.097% of the sample.

This clonotype turned up a few times. This clone's antigen is unknown. Base qualities were left out, and no much larger clone turns up one base away. CDR1 and CDR2 were assigned from the germline V gene as SGHTA and FQGNSA. The CDR3 contains 17 residues, cysteine and phenylalanine counted. This entry keeps only the CDR3 DNA: 51 bases, framed from base 1. The V end loses 4 bases and the J end loses 3 bases, and a stretch of 19 bases separates them. The TCR comes from a human donor in good health. Material for sequencing was naive CD4+ T cells from blood. In the paper's terms, the cell subset or site label means: naive T cells, CD45RA high CD27+. The sequence links TRBV7-2 to TRBJ1-5, with a weak D call of TRBD1 (5 bases match). CDR3 reads: CASSSGSGVPSNQPQHF. The sequence in DNA is TGTGCCAGCAGCTCCGGGTCGGGGGTTCCCTCCAATCAGCCCCAGCATTTT. The full variable domain, with segments outside the CDR3 supplied by the reference TRBV7-2 and TRBJ1-5 proteins, appears as GAGVSQSPSNKVTEKGKDVELRCDPISGHTALYWYRQSLGQGLEFLIYFQGNSAPDKSGLPSDRFSAERTGGSVSTLTIQRTQQEDSAVYLCASSSGSGVPSNQPQHFGDGTRLSIL.